This TCR beta chain was captured by sequencing in a study of human T cells and chemical hapten exposure. Overall study results and limits: No change in TCRs above 1 in 1000 frequency was produced by DPC sensitization.

Stated time point: patch test 3, about 24 weeks after DPC sensitization. Noted treatment: therapeutic diphenylcyclopropenone sensitization with weekly scalp DPC. Each donor was an alopecia patient between 18 and 70 years of age who qualified for DPC. This clonotype was found a few times. Its antigen is undetermined. V was shortened by 4 bases and J by 0 bases, with 8 bases between the two germline ends. CDR1 is SNHLY and CDR2 is FYNNEI in the germline V gene. This CDR3 has 14 amino acids. Study processing details: Across samples, TCR counts had a median of about 100,000 and ranged from roughly 20,000 to 690,600. One entry per CDR3 protein, called by TCRdb with MiXCR from the RACE reads. TCRdb, not the original authors, processed these V and J calls. The sample has 82,000 or so distinct CDR3 sequences; 13% are singletons.

The starting material was whole blood, obtained in connection with sensitization to the hapten diphenylcyclopropenone (DPC). The TCR sequence derives from a woman aged 50 to 65 with alopecia areata. Some clones in this sample may be carry-over from other donors' samples. This sequence joins TRBV2 and TRBJ2-3; D may be TRBD1 (6 bases). The CDR3 nucleotides read TGTGCCAGCAGTGGAGGACAGAGCACAGATACGCAGTATTTT. This gives the protein CASSGGQSTDTQYF.